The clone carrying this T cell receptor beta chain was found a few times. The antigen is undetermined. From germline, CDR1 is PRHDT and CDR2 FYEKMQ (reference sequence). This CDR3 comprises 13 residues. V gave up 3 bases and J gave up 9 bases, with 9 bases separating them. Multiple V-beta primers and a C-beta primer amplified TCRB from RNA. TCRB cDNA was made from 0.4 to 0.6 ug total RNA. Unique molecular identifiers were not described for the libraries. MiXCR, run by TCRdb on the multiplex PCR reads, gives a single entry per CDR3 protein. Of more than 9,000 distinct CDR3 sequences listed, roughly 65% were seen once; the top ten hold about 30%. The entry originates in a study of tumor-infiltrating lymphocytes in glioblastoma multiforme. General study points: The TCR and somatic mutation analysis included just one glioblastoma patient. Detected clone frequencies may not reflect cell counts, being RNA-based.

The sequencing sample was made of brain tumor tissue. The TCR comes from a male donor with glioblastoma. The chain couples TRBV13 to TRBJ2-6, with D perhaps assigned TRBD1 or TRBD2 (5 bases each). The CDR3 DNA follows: TGTGCCAGCAGCTTCCGGGACGGCAACGTCCTGACTTTC. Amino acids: CASSFRDGNVLTF.